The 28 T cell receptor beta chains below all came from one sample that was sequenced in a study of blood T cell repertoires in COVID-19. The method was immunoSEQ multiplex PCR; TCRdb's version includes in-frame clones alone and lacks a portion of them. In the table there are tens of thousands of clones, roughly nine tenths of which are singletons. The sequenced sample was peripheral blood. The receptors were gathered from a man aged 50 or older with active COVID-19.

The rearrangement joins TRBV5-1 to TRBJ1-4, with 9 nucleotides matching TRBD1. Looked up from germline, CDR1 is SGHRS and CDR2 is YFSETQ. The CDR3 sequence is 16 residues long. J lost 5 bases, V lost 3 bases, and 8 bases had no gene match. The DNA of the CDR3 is TGCGCCAGCAGCTACGAAAAACAGGGGGCAAATGAAAAACTGTTTTTT. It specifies CASSYEKQGANEKLFF.

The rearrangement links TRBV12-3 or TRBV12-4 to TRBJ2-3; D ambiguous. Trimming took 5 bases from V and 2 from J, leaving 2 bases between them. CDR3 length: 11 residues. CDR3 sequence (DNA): TGTGCCAGCAGTCACACAGATACGCAGTATTTT. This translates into CASSHTDTQYF.

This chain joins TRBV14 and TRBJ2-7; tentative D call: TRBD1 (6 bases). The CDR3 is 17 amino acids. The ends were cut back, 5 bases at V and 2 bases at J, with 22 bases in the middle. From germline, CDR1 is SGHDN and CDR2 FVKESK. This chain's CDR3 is CASSAIGLRQAAYEQYF. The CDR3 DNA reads TGTGCCAGCAGCGCGATCGGTTTGAGACAGGCTGCCTACGAGCAGTACTTC.

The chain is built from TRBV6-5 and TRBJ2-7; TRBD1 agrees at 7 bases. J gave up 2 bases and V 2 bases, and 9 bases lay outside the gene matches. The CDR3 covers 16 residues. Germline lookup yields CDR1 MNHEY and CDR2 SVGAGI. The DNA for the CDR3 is TGTGCCAGCAGTTACGCTCCCAGGGGGACAACCTACGAGCAGTACTTC. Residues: CASSYAPRGTTYEQYF.

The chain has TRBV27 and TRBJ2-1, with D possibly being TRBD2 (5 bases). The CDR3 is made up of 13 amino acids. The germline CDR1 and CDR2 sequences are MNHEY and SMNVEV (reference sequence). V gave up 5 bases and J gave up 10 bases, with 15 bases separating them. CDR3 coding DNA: TGTGCCAGCAGTCCCCGGACTCCTGGGGAGCAGTTCTTC. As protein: CASSPRTPGEQFF.

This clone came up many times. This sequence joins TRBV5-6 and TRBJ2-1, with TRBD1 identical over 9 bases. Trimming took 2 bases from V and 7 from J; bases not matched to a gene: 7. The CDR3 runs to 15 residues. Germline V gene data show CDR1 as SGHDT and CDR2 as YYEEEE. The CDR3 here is CASSLLTGGRNEQFF. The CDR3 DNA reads TGTGCCAGCAGCTTACTGACAGGGGGTAGGAATGAGCAGTTCTTC.

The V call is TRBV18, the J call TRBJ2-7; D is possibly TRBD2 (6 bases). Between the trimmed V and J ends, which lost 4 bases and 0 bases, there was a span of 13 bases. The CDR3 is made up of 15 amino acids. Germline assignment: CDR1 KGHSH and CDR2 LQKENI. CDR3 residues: CASSLEAGLSYEQYF. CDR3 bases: TGTGCCAGCTCACTTGAGGCGGGACTCTCCTACGAGCAGTACTTC.

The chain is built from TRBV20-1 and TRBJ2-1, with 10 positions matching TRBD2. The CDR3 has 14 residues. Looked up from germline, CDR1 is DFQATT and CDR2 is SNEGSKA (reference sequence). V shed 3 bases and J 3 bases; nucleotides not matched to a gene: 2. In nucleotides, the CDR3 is TGCAGTGCTAGTCGGACTAGCGGCTACAATGAGCAGTTCTTC. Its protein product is CSASRTSGYNEQFF.

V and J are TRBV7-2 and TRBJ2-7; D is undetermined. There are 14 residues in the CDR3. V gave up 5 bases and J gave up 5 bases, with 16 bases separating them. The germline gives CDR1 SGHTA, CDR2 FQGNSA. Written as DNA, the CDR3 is TGTGCCAGCAGCCCTCGTAGAAGTCTTCACGAGCAGTACTTC. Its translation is CASSPRRSLHEQYF.

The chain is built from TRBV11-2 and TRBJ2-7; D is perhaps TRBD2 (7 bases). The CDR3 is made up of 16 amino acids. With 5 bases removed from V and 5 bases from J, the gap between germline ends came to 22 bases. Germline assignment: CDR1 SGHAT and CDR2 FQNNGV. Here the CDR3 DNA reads TGTGCCAGCAGCAAACGCCGGGGGGCCATTTTGGACGAGCAGTACTTC. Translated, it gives CASSKRRGAILDEQYF.

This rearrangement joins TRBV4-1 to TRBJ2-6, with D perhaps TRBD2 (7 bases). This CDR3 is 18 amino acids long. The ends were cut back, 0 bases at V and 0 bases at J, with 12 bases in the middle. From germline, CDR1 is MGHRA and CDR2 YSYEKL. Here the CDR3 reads CASSQEGGHLSGANVLTF. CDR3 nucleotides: TGCGCCAGCAGCCAAGAGGGGGGGCACCTCTCTGGGGCCAACGTCCTGACTTTC.

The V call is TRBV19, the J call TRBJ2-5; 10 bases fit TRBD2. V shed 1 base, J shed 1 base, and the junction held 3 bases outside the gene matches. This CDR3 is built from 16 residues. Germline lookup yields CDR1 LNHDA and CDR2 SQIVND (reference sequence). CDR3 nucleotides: TGTGCCAGTAGTATAGGTAGCGGGGGGTCCCAAGAGACCCAGTACTTC. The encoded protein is CASSIGSGGSQETQYF.

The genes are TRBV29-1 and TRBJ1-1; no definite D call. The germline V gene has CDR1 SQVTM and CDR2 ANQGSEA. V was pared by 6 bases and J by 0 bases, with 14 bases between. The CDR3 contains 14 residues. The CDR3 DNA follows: TGCAGCGTGTTGTCGCATCCTATGAACACTGAAGCTTTCTTT. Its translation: CSVLSHPMNTEAFF.

The CDR3 loop is CASSPFASAGGEKLFF. Here the CDR3 DNA reads TGCGCCAGCAGCCCGTTCGCCTCGGCGGGAGGAGAAAAACTGTTTTTT. The chain has TRBV5-1 and TRBJ1-4; D not certain. CDR1 SGHRS and CDR2 YFSETQ come from the germline V gene. The CDR3 contains 16 residues. V shed 4 bases and J shed 8 bases, with 21 bases lying between them.

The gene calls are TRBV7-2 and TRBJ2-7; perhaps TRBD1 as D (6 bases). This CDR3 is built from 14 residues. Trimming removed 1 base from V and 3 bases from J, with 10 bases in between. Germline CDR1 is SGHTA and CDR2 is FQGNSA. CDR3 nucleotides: TGTGCCAGCAGCTTAGAGGCAGGGGACTACGAGCAGTACTTC. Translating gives CASSLEAGDYEQYF.

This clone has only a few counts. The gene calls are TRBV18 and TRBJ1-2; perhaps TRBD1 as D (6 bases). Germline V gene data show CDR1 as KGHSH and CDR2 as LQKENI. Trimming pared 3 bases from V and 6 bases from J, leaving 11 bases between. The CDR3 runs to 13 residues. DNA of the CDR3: TGTGCCAGCTCACCTACAGGGAAAAATGGCTACACCTTC. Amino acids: CASSPTGKNGYTF.

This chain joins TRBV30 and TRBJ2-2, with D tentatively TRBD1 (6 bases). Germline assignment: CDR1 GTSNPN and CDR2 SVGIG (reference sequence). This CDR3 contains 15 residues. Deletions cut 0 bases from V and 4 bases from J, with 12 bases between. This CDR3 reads CAWSVGATLTGELFF. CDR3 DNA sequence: TGTGCCTGGAGTGTGGGGGCTACTCTCACCGGGGAGCTGTTTTTT.

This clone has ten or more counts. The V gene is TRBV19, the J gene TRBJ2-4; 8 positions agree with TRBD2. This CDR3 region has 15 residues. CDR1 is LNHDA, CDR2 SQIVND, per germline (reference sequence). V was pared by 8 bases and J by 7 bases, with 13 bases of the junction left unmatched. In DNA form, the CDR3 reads TGTGCCAGTGAGGACGGGGGTGGCGGGAGGAACATTCAGTACTTC. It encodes CASEDGGGGRNIQYF. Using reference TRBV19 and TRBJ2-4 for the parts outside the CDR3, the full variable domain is DGGITQSPKYLFRKEGQNVTLSCEQNLNHDAMYWYRQDPGQGLRLIYYSQIVNDFQKGDIAEGYSVSREKKESFPLTVTSAQKNPTAFYLCASEDGGGGRNIQYFGAGTRLSVL.

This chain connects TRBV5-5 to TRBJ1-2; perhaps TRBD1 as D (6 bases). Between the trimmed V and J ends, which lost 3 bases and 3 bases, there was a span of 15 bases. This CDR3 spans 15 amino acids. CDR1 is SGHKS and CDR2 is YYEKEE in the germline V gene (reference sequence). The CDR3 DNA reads TGTGCCAGCAGCTGGACAGCTGAGTTTGACTATGGCTACACCTTC. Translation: CASSWTAEFDYGYTF.

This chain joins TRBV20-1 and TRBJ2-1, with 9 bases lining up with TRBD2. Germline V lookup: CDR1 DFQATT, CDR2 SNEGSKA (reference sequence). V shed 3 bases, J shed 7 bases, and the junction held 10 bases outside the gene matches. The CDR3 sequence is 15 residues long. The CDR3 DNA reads TGCAGTGCTAGTCGAGGTCGGGCGGGGGGGAATGAGCAGTTCTTC. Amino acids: CSASRGRAGGNEQFF.

CDR3 sequence reads: CAISETRGPGYGYTF. In DNA, the CDR3 is TGTGCCATCAGTGAGACCAGGGGGCCGGGCTATGGCTACACCTTC. The rearrangement joins TRBV10-3 to TRBJ1-2; 8 positions agree with TRBD1. This CDR3 region has 15 residues. The germline CDR1 and CDR2 sequences are ENHRY and SYGVKD. With V trimmed by 2 bases and J by 4 bases, 6 bases remained unmatched.

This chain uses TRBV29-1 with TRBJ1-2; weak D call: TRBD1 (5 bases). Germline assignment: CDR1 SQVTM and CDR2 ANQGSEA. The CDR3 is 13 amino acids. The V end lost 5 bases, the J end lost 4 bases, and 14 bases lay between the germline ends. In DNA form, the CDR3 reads TGCAGCGTTTTGGGGACGGGACTCTATGGCTACACCTTC. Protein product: CSVLGTGLYGYTF.

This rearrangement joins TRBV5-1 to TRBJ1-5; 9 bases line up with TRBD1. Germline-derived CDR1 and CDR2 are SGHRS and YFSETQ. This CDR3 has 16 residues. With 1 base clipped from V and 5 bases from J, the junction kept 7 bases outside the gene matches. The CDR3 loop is CASSLLPGQGYQPQHF. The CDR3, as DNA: TGCGCCAGCAGCTTGTTGCCGGGACAGGGATATCAGCCCCAGCATTTT.

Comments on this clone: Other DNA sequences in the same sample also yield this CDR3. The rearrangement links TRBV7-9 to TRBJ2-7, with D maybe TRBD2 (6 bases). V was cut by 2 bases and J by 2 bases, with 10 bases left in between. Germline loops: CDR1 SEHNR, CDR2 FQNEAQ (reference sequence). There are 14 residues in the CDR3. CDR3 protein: CASSLSGGAYEQYF. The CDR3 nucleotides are TGTGCCAGCAGCTTATCGGGCGGGGCCTACGAGCAGTACTTC.

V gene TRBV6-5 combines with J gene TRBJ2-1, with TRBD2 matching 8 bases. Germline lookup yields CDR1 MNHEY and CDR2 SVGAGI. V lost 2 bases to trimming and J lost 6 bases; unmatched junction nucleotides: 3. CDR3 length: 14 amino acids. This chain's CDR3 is CASSYDGGANEQFF. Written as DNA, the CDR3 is TGTGCCAGCAGTTACGACGGGGGGGCCAATGAGCAGTTCTTC.

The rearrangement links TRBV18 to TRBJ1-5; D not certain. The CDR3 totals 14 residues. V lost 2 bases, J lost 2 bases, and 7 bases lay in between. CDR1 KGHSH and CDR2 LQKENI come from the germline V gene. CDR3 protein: CASSPGERNQPQHF. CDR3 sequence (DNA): TGTGCCAGCTCACCAGGGGAGCGCAATCAGCCCCAGCATTTT.

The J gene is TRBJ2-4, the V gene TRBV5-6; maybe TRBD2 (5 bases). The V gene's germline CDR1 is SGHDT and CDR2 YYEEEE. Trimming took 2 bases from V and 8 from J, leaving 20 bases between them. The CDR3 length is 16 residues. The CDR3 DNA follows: TGTGCCAGCAGCTTACTCAAGGACCACGCGGGTGACATTCAGTACTTC. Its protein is CASSLLKDHAGDIQYF.

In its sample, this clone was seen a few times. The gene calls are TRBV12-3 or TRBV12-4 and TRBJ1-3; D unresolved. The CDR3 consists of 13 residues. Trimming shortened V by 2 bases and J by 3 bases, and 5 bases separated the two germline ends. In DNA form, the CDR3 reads TGTGCCAGCAGTTTAACAGTTGGAAACACCATATATTTT. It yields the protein CASSLTVGNTIYF.